A single sample is the source of the 17 T cell receptor beta chains below, sequenced in a study of T cell responses to AZD1222 COVID-19 vaccine. Data came from immunoSEQ multiplex PCR; TCRdb stores just in-frame clones and leaves some out. In the table there are roughly 160,000 clones, less than 95% of which are singletons. The sample here was peripheral blood, taken on day 0 of AZD1222 vaccination. Receptors originate from an adult in good health.

V usage is TRBV7-2 and J usage is TRBJ2-3, with a tentative D call TRBD1 (6 bases). Germline CDR1 and CDR2: SGHTA and FQGNSA. V was clipped by 5 bases and J by 2 bases, with 20 bases between them. The CDR3 is made up of 17 amino acids. The CDR3 DNA reads TGTGCCAGCAGCCTGCGGTTCGCCAGGGGTGTCACAGATACGCAGTATTTT. It specifies CASSLRFARGVTDTQYF.

This clone was counted a single time. The chain links TRBV27 to TRBJ1-1, with D possibly matching TRBD1 (6 bases). Germline CDR1 and CDR2: MNHEY and SMNVEV (reference sequence). The CDR3 covers 15 residues. Trimming left V 6 bases short and J 4 bases short, with 18 bases between. CDR3 loop: CASSATRGRSTEAFF. The CDR3 nucleotides read TGTGCCAGCAGCGCTACCAGGGGACGGAGCACTGAAGCTTTCTTT.

This chain links TRBV11-2 with TRBJ1-3; the D is unclear. The CDR3 totals 12 residues. Germline-derived CDR1 and CDR2 are SGHAT and FQNNGV. Trimming took 5 bases from V and 8 from J, leaving 10 bases between them. CDR3 amino acids: CASSPSRDTIYF. For the CDR3, the DNA is TGTGCCAGCAGCCCGTCCCGCGACACCATATATTTT.

The J gene is TRBJ1-6, the V gene TRBV6-5, with D perhaps matching TRBD1 (6 bases). In germline, CDR1 is MNHEY, CDR2 SVGAGI. This CDR3 region has 14 residues. Trimming removed 8 bases at V and 10 bases at J, with 18 bases between. The CDR3 is CASEPGTRASPLHF. The CDR3 nucleotides are TGTGCCAGCGAACCCGGGACACGGGCATCACCCCTCCACTTT.

This chain uses TRBV4-2 with TRBJ2-7; D is unresolved. This CDR3 region has 15 residues. Looked up from germline, CDR1 is LGHNA and CDR2 is YNFKEQ. V lost 0 bases, J lost 2 bases, and 11 bases lay in between. The CDR3 loop is CASSQEGVKPYEQYF. Written as DNA, the CDR3 is TGTGCCAGCAGCCAAGAAGGTGTGAAACCCTACGAGCAGTACTTC.

The J gene is TRBJ1-1, the V gene TRBV5-5; D uncertain. CDR1 is SGHKS, CDR2 YYEKEE, per germline (reference sequence). V lost 4 bases and J lost 0, with 7 bases in between. This CDR3 has 13 residues. The CDR3 reads CASSPYMNTEAFF. The CDR3 DNA reads as TGTGCCAGCAGCCCTTATATGAACACTGAAGCTTTCTTT.

The chain has TRBV28 and TRBJ1-4; D not resolved. The ends were cut back, 8 bases at V and 8 bases at J, with 12 bases in the middle. The germline V gene has CDR1 MDHEN and CDR2 SYDVKM. The CDR3 loop spans 12 amino acids. For the CDR3, the DNA is TGTGCCAGCCAACTAAGAAGGGAAAAACTGTTTTTT. Protein product: CASQLRREKLFF.

The V call is TRBV12-5, the J call TRBJ2-1; no clear D. Germline values: CDR1 LGHNT, CDR2 FRNRAP. V shed 3 bases and J shed 4 bases, with 10 bases lying between them. The CDR3 covers 14 residues. The CDR3 loop reads CASGFARLYNEQFF. CDR3 sequence (DNA): TGTGCTAGTGGTTTTGCCAGGCTATACAATGAGCAGTTCTTC.

V gene TRBV20-1 combines with J gene TRBJ2-2; the D gene is possibly TRBD1 (6 bases). Germline CDR1 is DFQATT and CDR2 is SNEGSKA (reference sequence). V lost 3 bases and J lost 6, with 8 bases in between. This CDR3 is built from 12 residues. CDR3 DNA: TGCAGTGCTAGTCAGGGGTCCGGGGAGCTGTTTTTT. Its translation: CSASQGSGELFF.

V and J are TRBV10-2 and TRBJ1-1; no reliable D call. V was cut by 5 bases and J by 3 bases, with 4 bases left in between. The CDR3 covers 11 residues. The germline gives CDR1 WSHSY, CDR2 SAAADI. For the CDR3, the DNA is TGCGCCAGCAGTACCTACACTGAAGCTTTCTTT. Translated: CASSTYTEAFF.

The chain combines TRBV18 with TRBJ2-7; D possibly matches TRBD1 or TRBD2 (6 bases each). This CDR3 region has 14 residues. Trimming shortened V by 3 bases and J by 6 bases, and 15 bases separated the two germline ends. Germline V lookup: CDR1 KGHSH, CDR2 LQKENI. CDR3 amino acids: CASSPPPGGREQYF. The DNA of the CDR3 is TGTGCCAGCTCACCTCCACCTGGGGGGCGCGAGCAGTACTTC.

This chain joins TRBV11-2 and TRBJ1-3; D gene uncertain. CDR1 SGHAT and CDR2 FQNNGV come from the germline V gene. V shed 6 bases and J shed 6 bases, with 18 bases lying between them. CDR3 length: 15 residues. DNA for the CDR3: TGTGCCAGCAGTGGGATGTGGCTGGCAAAAAACACCATATATTTT. Protein sequence: CASSGMWLAKNTIYF.

This chain connects TRBV6-5 to TRBJ2-7; D tentatively reads TRBD1 or TRBD2 (6 bases each). Trimming left V 6 bases short and J 4 bases short, with 19 bases between. Germline V gene data show CDR1 as MNHEY and CDR2 as SVGAGI. The CDR3 spans 15 residues. CDR3 loop: CASRPTGEGGYEQYF. CDR3 in DNA: TGTGCCAGCAGGCCTACGGGGGAAGGGGGATACGAGCAGTACTTC.

The gene calls are TRBV28 and TRBJ2-2; unclear D gene. The germline gives CDR1 MDHEN, CDR2 SYDVKM. There are 17 residues in the CDR3. V lost 7 bases and J lost 4, with 22 bases in between. CDR3 sequence reads: CASKAWVSPKGTGELFF. The CDR3 bases are TGTGCCAGCAAAGCTTGGGTGTCCCCCAAGGGCACCGGGGAGCTGTTTTTT. The whole variable domain, filled in from reference TRBV28 and TRBJ2-2, reads DVKVTQSSRYLVKRTGEKVFLECVQDMDHENMFWYRQDPGLGLRLIYFSYDVKMKEKGDIPEGYSVSREKKERFSLILESASTNQTSMYLCASKAWVSPKGTGELFFGEGSRLTVL.

CDR3: CASSPGTGHNQPQHF. DNA of the CDR3: TGTGCCAGCAGTCCCGGGACAGGTCACAATCAGCCCCAGCATTTT. This chain connects TRBV27 to TRBJ1-5; 8 nucleotides line up with TRBD1. CDR1 MNHEY and CDR2 SMNVEV come from the germline V gene (reference sequence). V dropped 5 bases and J dropped 3; count of bases not matched to a gene: 6. The CDR3 extends over 15 amino acids.

The rearrangement joins TRBV6-1 to TRBJ2-1, with TRBD2 matching over 14 bases. The CDR3 totals 17 residues. Germline V gene lookup returns CDR1 MNHNS and CDR2 SASEGT. V dropped 1 base and J dropped 9; count of bases not matched to a gene: 8. This chain's CDR3 is CASSEGLGLAGVAEQFF. The CDR3 nucleotides are TGTGCCAGCAGTGAAGGATTGGGACTAGCGGGAGTAGCTGAGCAGTTCTTC.

This rearrangement joins TRBV28 to TRBJ2-7; D is perhaps TRBD1 (6 bases). V was shortened by 3 bases and J by 6 bases, with 24 bases between the two germline ends. This CDR3 spans 17 amino acids. Germline V gene sequence: CDR1 MDHEN, CDR2 SYDVKM. The CDR3 loop reads CASSFYSTAFGGSEQYF. In nucleotides, the CDR3 is TGTGCCAGCAGTTTTTACTCGACAGCGTTTGGGGGCTCCGAGCAGTACTTC.